This TCR beta chain was documented in a study of blood T cell repertoires in COVID-19. Germline loops: CDR1 LGHNT, CDR2 FRNRAP. There are 15 residues in the CDR3. Trimming shortened V by 6 bases and J by 3 bases, and 14 bases separated the two germline ends. Only in-frame clones appear in the TCRdb table, and some are missing; sequencing was by immunoSEQ multiplex PCR. Of tens of thousands of clones in the sample, 88% were seen once. Input material: peripheral blood. The V and J genes are TRBV12-5 and TRBJ1-4, with D perhaps TRBD1 (5 bases). The TCR sequence derives from a human donor in a cohort sampled during active COVID-19. The CDR3 is CASGPYRTANEKLFF. DNA of the CDR3: TGTGCTAGTGGCCCTTACAGGACGGCTAATGAAAAACTGTTTTTT.